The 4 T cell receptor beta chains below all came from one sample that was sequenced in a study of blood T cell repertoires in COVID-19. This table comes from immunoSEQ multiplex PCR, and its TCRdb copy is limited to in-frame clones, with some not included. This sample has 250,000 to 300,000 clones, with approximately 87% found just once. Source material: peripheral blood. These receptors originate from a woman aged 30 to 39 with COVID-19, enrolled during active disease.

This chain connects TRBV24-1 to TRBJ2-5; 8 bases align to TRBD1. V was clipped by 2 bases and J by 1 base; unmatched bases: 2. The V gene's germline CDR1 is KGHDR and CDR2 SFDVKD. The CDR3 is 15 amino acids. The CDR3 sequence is CATSDWTGPQETQYF. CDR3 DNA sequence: TGTGCCACCAGTGATTGGACAGGGCCCCAAGAGACCCAGTACTTC.

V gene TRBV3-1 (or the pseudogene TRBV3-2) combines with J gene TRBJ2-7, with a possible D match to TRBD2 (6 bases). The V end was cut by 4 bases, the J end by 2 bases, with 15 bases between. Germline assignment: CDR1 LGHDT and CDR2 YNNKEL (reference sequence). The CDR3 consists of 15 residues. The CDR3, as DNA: TGTGCCAGCAGCCCCCTCGGGGGTAGGCCCTACGAGCAGTACTTC. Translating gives CASSPLGGRPYEQYF.

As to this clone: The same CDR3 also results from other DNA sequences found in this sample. CDR3 loop: CASSQEGRGSYEQYF. The CDR3 DNA reads as TGCGCCAGCAGCCAAGAGGGGCGGGGGTCCTACGAGCAGTACTTC. The rearrangement joins TRBV4-1 to TRBJ2-7; 7 bases align to TRBD2. This CDR3 comprises 15 residues. Losses at the gene ends were 0 bases for V and 1 base for J; bases not matched to a gene: 3. The germline V gene encodes CDR1 MGHRA and CDR2 YSYEKL.

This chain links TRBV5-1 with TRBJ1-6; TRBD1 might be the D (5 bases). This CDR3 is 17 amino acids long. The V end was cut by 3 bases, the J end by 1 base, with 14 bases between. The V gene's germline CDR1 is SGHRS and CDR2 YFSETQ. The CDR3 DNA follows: TGCGCCAGCAGCTATTTATCCCCAGGGTCCTATAATTCACCCCTCCACTTT. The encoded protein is CASSYLSPGSYNSPLHF.